This T cell receptor (beta chain) is from a study of cytotoxic CD8 clonotypes in ibrutinib-treated CLL. Study context: Specimens for response were gathered following a median around eleven months of therapy, spanning 6 to 36.

General study points: Sustained-remission and progressing patients' sampling times differed. Baseline-level clonality went beyond age-matched healthy donors and moved in step with circulating CD8+ T-cell counts.

On this clone itself: Its antigen remains unknown.

CDR1 SGDLS and CDR2 YYNGEE come from the germline V gene. CDR3 length: 17 residues. The V and J ends lost 0 bases and 6 bases, in that order; junction bases with no gene match: 9. Data came from immunoSEQ multiplex PCR; TCRdb stores just in-frame clones and leaves some out. The sample lists fewer than 400,000 clones; 67% were seen once. This TCR was recovered from a human donor with chronic lymphocytic leukemia. The J gene is TRBJ2-7, the V gene TRBV9; 13 bases map to TRBD2. The source material was PBMCs, sampled after 36 months of ibrutinib treatment. The CDR3 reads CASSVGTSGRALAEQYF. The CDR3 nucleotides are TGTGCCAGCAGCGTAGGTACTAGCGGGAGGGCCTTGGCCGAGCAGTACTTC.